This is a list of T cell receptor beta chains from one sample in a study of T cells in Graves' hyperthyroidism and ophthalmopathy. TCRdb re-called the multiplex PCR reads through MiXCR, storing one row per CDR3 protein. Among around 340,000 distinct CDR3 sequences listed, around 16% were seen once. Material: blood. Receptors were obtained from a man aged 25 to 45 with Graves' hyperthyroidism. Both conserved end residues are part of each CDR3. D genes are given only for firm matches. Rows may omit the clone size; those that give it use once, few, many or a size class.

TGCAGTGCTAGACCCCGGTTGAGGGGGATACAGCCCCAGCATTTT,CSARPRLRGIQPQHF,TRBV20-1,-,-,TRBJ1-5
TGTGCCAGCAGCCCCGAGGGACAGCCGCAGGGTAGCTACACCTTC,CASSPEGQPQGSYTF,TRBV3-1,many,TRBD1,TRBJ1-2
TGTGCCAGCAGCCCTCCCAGGGGGCGAGTCAGTCATGAAAAACTGTTTTTT,CASSPPRGRVSHEKLFF,TRBV12-3/TRBV12-4,-,TRBD1,TRBJ1-4
TGTGCCACCAGCAGCCACGGGGGGGACGAGCAGTACTTC,CATSSHGGDEQYF,TRBV15,few,TRBD2,TRBJ2-7
TGTGCCAGCAGCTACCGACTAGCGGGGGCAGATACGCAGTATTTT,CASSYRLAGADTQYF,TRBV7-8,many,TRBD2,TRBJ2-3
TGTGCCAGCAGCCAAGGGACGGTTTTAATAAGGTCCTACAATGAGCAGTTCTTC,CASSQGTVLIRSYNEQFF,TRBV28,many,-,TRBJ2-1
TGTGCCACCAGCAGAGATCTCACGGGTAATGAAAAACTGTTTTTT,CATSRDLTGNEKLFF,TRBV15,many,-,TRBJ1-4
TGTGCCAGCAGCAAGCGGCTAGCGGGGAGGGGGCAGTACTTC,CASSKRLAGRGQYF,TRBV3-1,few,TRBD2,TRBJ2-7
TGTGCCTGGAGTGTAGGCTACTCTGGAAACACCATATATTTT,CAWSVGYSGNTIYF,TRBV30,few,-,TRBJ1-3
TGTGCCAGCAGCGTACAACTAGCGGCGGGATCTACAGATACGCAGTATTTT,CASSVQLAAGSTDTQYF,TRBV7-3,few,TRBD2,TRBJ2-3
TGTGCCAGCAGCCATACGGACAGGGCCTACTACACCTTC,CASSHTDRAYYTF,TRBV3-1,many,TRBD1,TRBJ1-2
TGCAGCGTTAACCACGCAGCCAATGAGCAGTTCTTC,CSVNHAANEQFF,TRBV29-1,many,-,TRBJ2-1
TGTGCCAGCAGCTTAGAGAGCGGGAGCTATGAGCAGTTCTTC,CASSLESGSYEQFF,TRBV7-9,many,TRBD2,TRBJ2-1
TGTGCCAGCAGCCCCTGGCCTAGGGGGGAGAATGAGCAGTTCTTC,CASSPWPRGENEQFF,TRBV11-2,many,-,TRBJ2-1
TGCAGTGCTCGACTAGCGGTCACAGATACGCAGTATTTT,CSARLAVTDTQYF,TRBV20-1,-,TRBD2,TRBJ2-3
TGCAGTGCCCCAGGTCCGGACCGAACCCAAGATACGCAGTATTTT,CSAPGPDRTQDTQYF,TRBV20-1,few,-,TRBJ2-3
TGTGCCAGCTCACCACTTCAGGGGAACGAGCAGTACTTC,CASSPLQGNEQYF,TRBV18,many,-,TRBJ2-7
TGTGCCAGCAGCCCCTATCGGACTTTTTCCTCCTACGAGCAGTACTTC,CASSPYRTFSSYEQYF,TRBV7-4,-,-,TRBJ2-7
TGTGCCAGCAGTTTTTACGAGACCCAGTACTTC,CASSFYETQYF,TRBV12-3/TRBV12-4,few,-,TRBJ2-5
TGTGCCAGCAGCACACCGACTAGCGGGGGGGGGTGGGACAATGAGCAGTTCTTC,CASSTPTSGGGWDNEQFF,TRBV7-3,-,TRBD2,TRBJ2-1
TGTGCCAGCAGCTCCACAGCCATCTCTGGAAACACCATATATTTT,CASSSTAISGNTIYF,TRBV7-9,-,-,TRBJ1-3
TGTGCCAGCAGGCTGACAGGGCCGAACACTGATGCTTTCTTT,CASRLTGPNTDAFF,TRBV27,few,TRBD1,TRBJ1-1
TGTGCCAGCAGTTCAGGGACTGAAAGCTCCTACAATGAGCAGTTCTTC,CASSSGTESSYNEQFF,TRBV12-3/TRBV12-4,-,-,TRBJ2-1